This T cell receptor (beta chain) came from a study of blood T cell repertoires in COVID-19. Study overall: From the United States, Italy and Spain came samples of acute and convalescent COVID-19.

In the original processing: For nucleated cells, counts were estimated from reference gene primer amplification. Profiling relied on immunoSEQ multiplex PCR, and the TCRdb table lists in-frame clones only, not all of them. D and trimming were read from the DNA, whereas the V and J calls and clone size are those reported in that table. The sample has 110,000 to 150,000 clones, about nine tenths seen once. V shed 5 bases and J shed 2 bases, with 9 bases lying between them. Per germline, CDR1 LNHDA and CDR2 SQIVND (reference sequence). This CDR3 spans 13 amino acids. Living in under 30 US areas, the participants were between 18 and 89 years of age. Participants' reported clinical history set cohort assignment.

Sequencing used PBMCs or T cells enriched from blood (not recorded which). The rearrangement uses TRBV19 and TRBJ1-2; D remains ambiguous. The TCR sequence derives from a man between 45 and 60 years old who had recovered from COVID-19. Here the CDR3 reads CASSRGPNYGYTF. The CDR3 coding sequence is TGTGCCAGTAGTCGGGGTCCAAACTATGGCTACACCTTC.